This T cell receptor beta chain was sequenced for a study of Tregs in tolerant kidney transplant recipients. Study as a whole: Recipients received nonmyeloablative bone marrow transplants from related graft donors, with transient mixed chimerism.

Study conclusions and caveats: Findings come from small patient numbers and require larger validation.

Data came from immunoSEQ multiplex PCR; TCRdb stores just in-frame clones and leaves some out. The sample totals about 33,000 clones. Unstimulated Tregs (CD4+CD25+CD127-) and CD4+CD25- non-Tregs were sorted from PBMCs. The ends lost 5 bases at V and 4 bases at J; junction bases unmatched: 7. Per the germline V gene, CDR1 is SNHLY and CDR2 is FYNNEI. The CDR3 runs 15 residues. On this clone: Its antigen remains unknown. The sequence runs out 3 residues before the end of the CDR3; the remainder is reconstructed from the germline J gene.

The TCR originated in a human donor who received a combined kidney and bone marrow transplant. The specimen comprised CD8+ T cells from blood, sampled before the transplant. V is TRBV2 and J is TRBJ1-3; 8 bases map to TRBD1. Here the CDR3 reads CASSKGQGLGNTIYF. CDR3 DNA (partial): TGTGCCAGCAGTAAAGGACAGGGTTTGGGAAACACC.